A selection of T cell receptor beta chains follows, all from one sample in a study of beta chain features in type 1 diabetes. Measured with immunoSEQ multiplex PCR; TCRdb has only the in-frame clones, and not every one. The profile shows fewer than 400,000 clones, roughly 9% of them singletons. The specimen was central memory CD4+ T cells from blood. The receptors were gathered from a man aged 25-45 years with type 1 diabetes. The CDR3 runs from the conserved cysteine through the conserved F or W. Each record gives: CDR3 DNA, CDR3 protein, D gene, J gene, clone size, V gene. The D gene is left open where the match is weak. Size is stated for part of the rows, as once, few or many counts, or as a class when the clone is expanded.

TGTGCCTGGAGTGTCGGGGTGACAGGGATCCAAGAGACCCAGTACTTC	CAWSVGVTGIQETQYF	TRBD1	TRBJ2-5	-	TRBV30
TGTGCCAGTAGAGGACAGGGGACCGGGGAGCTGTTTTTT	CASRGQGTGELFF	TRBD1	TRBJ2-2	-	TRBV19
TGCGCCAGCAGCTTGGGACCTGACCCAGATACGCAGTATTTT	CASSLGPDPDTQYF	-	TRBJ2-3	-	TRBV5-1
TGCAGCGTTGAAAAAACGGCCTATGGCTACACCTTC	CSVEKTAYGYTF	-	TRBJ1-2	many	TRBV29-1
TGTGCCAGCAGCCGTTATAATTCACCCCTCCACTTT	CASSRYNSPLHF	-	TRBJ1-6	few	TRBV7-9
TGTGCCAGCTCCATGGAGCCCCGAACCGGGGAGCTGTTTTTT	CASSMEPRTGELFF	-	TRBJ2-2	few	TRBV18
TGTGCCTGGAGTCGGACAGGACCCTACGAGCAGTACTTC	CAWSRTGPYEQYF	TRBD1	TRBJ2-7	-	TRBV30
TGTGCCAGCAGCTTAGCGGGGGGAATGTACAATGAGCAGTTCTTC	CASSLAGGMYNEQFF	TRBD2	TRBJ2-1	few	TRBV11-2
TGTGCCAGCAGGCCCCCGGGACAGGGGATGCGTGGCTACACCTTC	CASRPPGQGMRGYTF	TRBD1	TRBJ1-2	few	TRBV6-5
TGTGCCAGCAGCTTGGGGCAGATGAACACTGAAGCTTTCTTT	CASSLGQMNTEAFF	-	TRBJ1-1	few	TRBV7-2
TGTGCCAGCAGCGTGGGGGCGCAGTCCGTCGAGCAGTACTTC	CASSVGAQSVEQYF	-	TRBJ2-7	-	TRBV9
TGTGCCAGCAGCCCGTTTAGCACAGATACGCAGTATTTT	CASSPFSTDTQYF	-	TRBJ2-3	-	TRBV7-8
TGTGCCAGCAGTCACAATCGAGGGCACGAGCAGTACTTC	CASSHNRGHEQYF	-	TRBJ2-7	-	TRBV5-6
TGTGCCAGCAGCCGAGAAACAACAGGTTACGAGCAGTACTTC	CASSRETTGYEQYF	-	TRBJ2-7	few	TRBV7-2
TGTGCCAGCAGCTTTCGGACAGGCTCTGGGGCCAACGTCCTGACTTTC	CASSFRTGSGANVLTF	TRBD1	TRBJ2-6	few	TRBV7-2
TGTGCCAGCAGCTTAGTTTCAGCAGAGACCCAGTACTTC	CASSLVSAETQYF	-	TRBJ2-5	few	TRBV7-2
TGTGCCAGCAGTGAACAGGGATCGAACGAGCAGTACTTC	CASSEQGSNEQYF	-	TRBJ2-7	few	TRBV6-1
TGCGCCAGCAGCCAAGATGAGGGTTCCTACGAGCAGTACTTC	CASSQDEGSYEQYF	-	TRBJ2-7	few	TRBV4-3
TGTGCCAGCTCGCAATACGCCGGGACAGGGAATGAAAAACTGTTTTTT	CASSQYAGTGNEKLFF	TRBD1	TRBJ1-4	-	TRBV18
TGTGCCAGCAGTTACTCCCCACGGAAAACAGATACGCAGTATTTT	CASSYSPRKTDTQYF	-	TRBJ2-3	-	TRBV6-5
TGTGCCAGCAGTTTAAGGGTTGCTGGGCAAGGTGAGCAGTTCTTC	CASSLRVAGQGEQFF	-	TRBJ2-1	few	TRBV27
TGCAGCGTAGAAAGAGGGGGGAACACCGGGGAGCTGTTTTTT	CSVERGGNTGELFF	-	TRBJ2-2	-	TRBV29-1
TGTGCCAGCAGTGAAGAGGTGGGAAGGGGCTATGGCTACACCTTC	CASSEEVGRGYGYTF	-	TRBJ1-2	many	TRBV2
TGTGCTAGTGGTTTGAACAGGGGGTCCAATCAGCCCCAGCATTTT	CASGLNRGSNQPQHF	TRBD1	TRBJ1-5	-	TRBV12-5
TGTGCCAGCAGTGGGTACACCGGCTACACCTTC	CASSGYTGYTF	-	TRBJ1-2	-	TRBV2
TGTGCCAGCAGCGTAGTGGCAGGCGTGGTCACTGAAGCTTTCTTT	CASSVVAGVVTEAFF	-	TRBJ1-1	-	TRBV9
TGTGCCAGCAGTCAGAGCTACGGGACAGGGGATGACGACGAGCAGTACTTC	CASSQSYGTGDDDEQYF	TRBD1	TRBJ2-7	few	TRBV6-8
TGTGCCAGCAGTCGGTGGGGGAGCTACACCTTC	CASSRWGSYTF	-	TRBJ1-2	few	TRBV5-6
TGTGCCAGCAAAGGGCAGTTGAACACTGAAGCTTTCTTT	CASKGQLNTEAFF	-	TRBJ1-1	many	TRBV14
TGTGCCAGCAGCTTAGCGACGGGGGCCACCAGGAATGAGCAGTTCTTC	CASSLATGATRNEQFF	-	TRBJ2-1	-	TRBV7-9
TGTGCCAGCAGCAGGACAGGGGGCGAAGGAAAACTGTTTTTT	CASSRTGGEGKLFF	TRBD1	TRBJ1-4	-	TRBV7-9
TGTGCCAGCAGCTCCGTTATTAGCGGGGGGCGGAAGACCCAGTACTTC	CASSSVISGGRKTQYF	TRBD2	TRBJ2-5	-	TRBV7-2
TGTGCCAGCACGACGGGGTCGAGCGAAAAACTGTTTTTT	CASTTGSSEKLFF	-	TRBJ1-4	few	TRBV6-6
TGTGCCAGCAGCTTGATCGTACAGGCTGGGCCAGATACGCAGTATTTT	CASSLIVQAGPDTQYF	-	TRBJ2-3	few	TRBV5-4
TGCGCCAGCAGCCAAGACGGCCAACCCTACAATGAGCAGTTCTTC	CASSQDGQPYNEQFF	-	TRBJ2-1	few	TRBV4-1
TGTGCCAGCAGTTTAGTCCGGGGGGCCACAGATACGCAGTATTTT	CASSLVRGATDTQYF	-	TRBJ2-3	many	TRBV28
TGTGCCAGCAGCGCGACAGGGGCAACTAATGAAAAACTGTTTTTT	CASSATGATNEKLFF	TRBD1	TRBJ1-4	few	TRBV2
TGTGCCAGCAGCCCGCCAGGGGAGCTGTTTTTT	CASSPPGELFF	-	TRBJ2-2	-	TRBV7-2
TGTGCCAGCAGCTTGGAAGGCCGACTAGCGGGGGGCACCTACGAGCAGTACTTC	CASSLEGRLAGGTYEQYF	TRBD2	TRBJ2-7	-	TRBV13
TGTGCCAGTTCAGGATACCGGGAGCAGTTCTTC	CASSGYREQFF	-	TRBJ2-1	few	TRBV19